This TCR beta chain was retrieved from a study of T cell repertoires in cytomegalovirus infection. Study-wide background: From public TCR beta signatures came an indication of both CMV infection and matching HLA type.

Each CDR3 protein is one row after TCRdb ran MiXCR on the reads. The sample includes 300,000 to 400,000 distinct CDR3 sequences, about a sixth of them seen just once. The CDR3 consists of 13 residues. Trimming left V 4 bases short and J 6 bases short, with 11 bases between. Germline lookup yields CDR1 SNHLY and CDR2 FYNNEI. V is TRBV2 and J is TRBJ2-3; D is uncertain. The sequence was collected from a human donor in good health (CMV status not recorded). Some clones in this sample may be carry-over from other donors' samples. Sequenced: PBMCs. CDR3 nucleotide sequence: TGTGCCAGCAGTGGCCAGGAAGGGGATACGCAGTATTTT. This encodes CASSGQEGDTQYF.